This entry describes one T cell receptor beta chain. The total RNA that was extracted per sample amounted to at least 5 micrograms. The sample belongs to a study of blood T cells in healthy people across ages. It was with a sample-barcoded 5' primer and a J-beta primer mix that a second PCR of roughly 7 to 12 cycles was run. TCRdb re-analysed the 5' RACE reads in MiXCR, keeping a single row per CDR3 protein. Of nearly 800,000 distinct CDR3 sequences in the sample, more than 20% were seen once. Germline-derived CDR1 and CDR2 are DFQATT and SNEGSKA (reference sequence). The CDR3 has 16 residues. V was cut by 4 bases and J by 1 base, with 19 bases left in between. These data were likewise used in another study, on T cells of mothers and their children. That investigation notes: Reverse transcription into cDNA received all extracted RNA, at roughly 1.6 ug per 15 ul.

Source material: blood. This TCR was sampled from a boy aged 5 to 17 in good health. V gene TRBV20-1 combines with J gene TRBJ2-5, with D perhaps matching TRBD2 (5 bases). CDR3 in amino acids: CSAITQIARIQETQYF. The CDR3 bases are TGCAGTGCTATTACCCAAATAGCGAGGATCCAAGAGACCCAGTACTTC.